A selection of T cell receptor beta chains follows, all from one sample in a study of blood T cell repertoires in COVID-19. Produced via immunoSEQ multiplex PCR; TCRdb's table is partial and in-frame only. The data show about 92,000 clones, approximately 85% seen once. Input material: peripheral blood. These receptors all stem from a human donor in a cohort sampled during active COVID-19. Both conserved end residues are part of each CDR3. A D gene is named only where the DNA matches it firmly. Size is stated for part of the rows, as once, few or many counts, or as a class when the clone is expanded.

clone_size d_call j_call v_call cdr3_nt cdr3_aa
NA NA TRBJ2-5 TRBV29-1 TGCAGCGTTGCCGGGGGGCGCCAAGAGACCCAGTACTTC CSVAGGRQETQYF
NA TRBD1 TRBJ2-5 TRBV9 TGTGCCAGCAGCGTCGGGGACAGTGTAACAGAGACCCAGTACTTC CASSVGDSVTETQYF
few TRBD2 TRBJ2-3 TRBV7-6 TGTGCCAGCAGCCGCTCCGTAGCGGGAGGGGGCACAGATACGCAGTATTTT CASSRSVAGGGTDTQYF
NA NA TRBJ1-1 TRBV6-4 TGTGCCAGCAGCCTTGCAGGGTCTAGCGATACTGAAGCTTTCTTT CASSLAGSSDTEAFF
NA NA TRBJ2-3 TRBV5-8 TGTGCCAGCAGCTTGGGTGACTCCACAGATACGCAGTATTTT CASSLGDSTDTQYF
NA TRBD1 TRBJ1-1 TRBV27 TGTGCCAGCAGTTTATCACGACAGGGGACTGAAGCTTTCTTT CASSLSRQGTEAFF
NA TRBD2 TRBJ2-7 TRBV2 TGTGCCAGCAGTGAACCGGGGGAGGGATACGAGCAGTACTTC CASSEPGEGYEQYF
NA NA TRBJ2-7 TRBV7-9 TGTGCCAGCAGCTTAGCGTGGCGGGAAGGAGGCTACGAGCAGTACTTC CASSLAWREGGYEQYF
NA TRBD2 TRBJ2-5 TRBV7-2 TGTGCCAGCGGCGGGAGGGGCGTAGAGACCCAGTACTTC CASGGRGVETQYF
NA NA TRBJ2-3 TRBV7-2 TGTGCCAGCAGCCTCGGACGGGATGATACGCAGTATTTT CASSLGRDDTQYF
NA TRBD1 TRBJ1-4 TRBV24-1 TGTGCCACCAGTGCCTCGTGGGACAGAGTTGAAAAACTGTTTTTT CATSASWDRVEKLFF
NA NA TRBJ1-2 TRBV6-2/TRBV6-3 TGTGCCAGCAGTTATACAGGGAACTATGGCTACACCTTC CASSYTGNYGYTF
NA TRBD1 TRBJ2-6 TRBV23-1 TGCGCCAGCAGTCAAGCCCCGACAGGGTCGGGTGGGGCCAACGTCCTGACTTTC CASSQAPTGSGGANVLTF
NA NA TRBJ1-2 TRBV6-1 TGTGCCAGCAGTGAAGGCGGAGAAGGCTACACCTTC CASSEGGEGYTF
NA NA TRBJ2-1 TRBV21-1 TGTGCCAGCAGCATGTGGCAGTACAATGAGCAGTTCTTC CASSMWQYNEQFF
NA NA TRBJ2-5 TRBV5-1 TGCGCCAGCAGCTTGCGTAGCACCCAAGAGACCCAGTACTTC CASSLRSTQETQYF
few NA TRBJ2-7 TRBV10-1 TGCGCCAGCGGGGGCCGGGGAGACGAGCAGTACTTC CASGGRGDEQYF
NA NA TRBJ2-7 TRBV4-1 TGCGCCAGCAGCCGACAGGTATCCAGCTACGAGCAGTACTTC CASSRQVSSYEQYF
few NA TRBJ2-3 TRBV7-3 TGTGCCAGCAGCTTAAATTCCCCGGCAGATACGCAGTATTTT CASSLNSPADTQYF
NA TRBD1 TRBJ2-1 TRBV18 TGTGCCAGCTCACCTCCAGAGGGGGCCGATGAGCAGTTCTTC CASSPPEGADEQFF
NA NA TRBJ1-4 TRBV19 TGTGCCAGTAGTATCAATGGGCAGGTGAATGAAAAACTGTTTTTT CASSINGQVNEKLFF
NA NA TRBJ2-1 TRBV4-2 TGTGCCAGCAGCCAAGAGCCTAGCGCTGCGTCCTACAATGAGCAGTTCTTC CASSQEPSAASYNEQFF
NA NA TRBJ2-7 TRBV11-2 TGTGCCAGCAGGTCCAGATGGGAGCAGTACTTC CASRSRWEQYF
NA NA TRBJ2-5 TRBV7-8 TGTGCCAGCAGCTTAGGTTTCCAGGGAATGCAAGAGACCCAGTACTTC CASSLGFQGMQETQYF
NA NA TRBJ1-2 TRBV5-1 TGCGCCAGCAGCCCAGCGGGCGAGCTGGGCTATGGCTACACCTTC CASSPAGELGYGYTF
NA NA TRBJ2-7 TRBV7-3 TGTGCCAGCAGCCCCATGGGGGGGCAGGTCTACGAGCAGTACTTC CASSPMGGQVYEQYF
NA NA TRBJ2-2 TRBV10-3 TGTGCCATAGGGGTAGCGAACACCGGGGAGCTGTTTTTT CAIGVANTGELFF
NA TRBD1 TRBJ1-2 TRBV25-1 TGTGCCAGCAGTGAAGGGACAGGGGAACGCGGCTACACCTTC CASSEGTGERGYTF
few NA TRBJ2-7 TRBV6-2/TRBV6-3 TGTGCCAGCAGTTACTTCGCGGAAGAGCAGTACTTC CASSYFAEEQYF
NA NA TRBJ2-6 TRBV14 TGTGCCAGCAGCCAAGAGCTCGGTAGCTCTGGGGCCAACGTCCTGACTTTC CASSQELGSSGANVLTF
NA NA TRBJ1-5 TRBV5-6 TGTGCCAGCAGCTTGGCCCCGGATCAGCCCCAGCATTTT CASSLAPDQPQHF
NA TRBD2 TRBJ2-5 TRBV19 TGTGCCAGTAGTACCCTTGGGACTAGTGGGGGCATAACCCAGTACTTC CASSTLGTSGGITQYF
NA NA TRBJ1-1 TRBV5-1 TGCGCCAGCAGCTTGGGGGCAGGTTCCACTGAAGCTTTCTTT CASSLGAGSTEAFF
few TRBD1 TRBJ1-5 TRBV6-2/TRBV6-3 TGTGCCAGCAGTTACCATCCCTGGGACAGGGCTTTGAGCAATCAGCCCCAGCATTTT CASSYHPWDRALSNQPQHF
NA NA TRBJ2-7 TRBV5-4 TGTGCCAGCAGCCTGGCGCCGGGCGGGGTAACCTACGAGCAGTACTTC CASSLAPGGVTYEQYF
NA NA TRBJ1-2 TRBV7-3 TGTGCCAGCAGCCCCTTAGGAGAGACGAGTTATGGCTACACCTTC CASSPLGETSYGYTF
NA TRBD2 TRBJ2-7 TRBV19 TGTGCCAGTAGTATTCGCCTAGCGGGAGGCTACGAGCAGTACTTC CASSIRLAGGYEQYF
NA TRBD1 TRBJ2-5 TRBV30 TGTGCCTGGAGTGGGCAGGGGGTCGAGACCCAGTACTTC CAWSGQGVETQYF
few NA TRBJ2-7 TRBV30 TGTGCCTGGAAGGTTGGGTGGGACAACGAGCAGTACTTC CAWKVGWDNEQYF
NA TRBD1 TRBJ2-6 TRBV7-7 TGTGCTAGCAGCTTAGTAGTCTCTGTCGACAGGGCTGTTCCTGGGGCCAACGTCCTGACTTTC CASSLVVSVDRAVPGANVLTF
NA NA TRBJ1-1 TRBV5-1 TGCGCCAGCTCCGAACAGGGGAACACTGAAGCTTTCTTT CASSEQGNTEAFF
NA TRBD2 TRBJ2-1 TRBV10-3 TGTGCCATCAGGTGGACTAGTCGCAATGAGCAGTTCTTC CAIRWTSRNEQFF
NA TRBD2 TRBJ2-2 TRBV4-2 TGTGCCAGCAGCCAAGCCGAAGGTGGCGGGGGGCCTACCGGGGAGCTGTTTTTT CASSQAEGGGGPTGELFF
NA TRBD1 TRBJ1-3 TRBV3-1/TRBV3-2 TGTGCCAGCAGCCAAGCGACAGGGGGAAGCTCTGGAAACACCATATATTTT CASSQATGGSSGNTIYF
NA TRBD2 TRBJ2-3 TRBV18 TGTGCCAGCTCACCGACCATGGTAGCGGGAGGGTCCACAGATACGCAGTATTTT CASSPTMVAGGSTDTQYF